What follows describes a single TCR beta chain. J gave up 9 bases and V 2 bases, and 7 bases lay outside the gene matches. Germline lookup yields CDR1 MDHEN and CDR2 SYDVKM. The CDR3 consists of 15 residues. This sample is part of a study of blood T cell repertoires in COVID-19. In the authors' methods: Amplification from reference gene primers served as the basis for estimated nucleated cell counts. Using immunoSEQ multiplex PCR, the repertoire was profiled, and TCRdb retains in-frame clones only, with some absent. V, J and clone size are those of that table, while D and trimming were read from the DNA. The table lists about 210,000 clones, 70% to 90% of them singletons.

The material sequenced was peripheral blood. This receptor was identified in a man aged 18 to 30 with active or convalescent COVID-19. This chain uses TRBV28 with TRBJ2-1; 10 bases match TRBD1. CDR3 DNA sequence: TGTGCCAGCAGTTTAAGGACAGGGGGTTTAGGTGAGCAGTTCTTC. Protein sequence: CASSLRTGGLGEQFF.